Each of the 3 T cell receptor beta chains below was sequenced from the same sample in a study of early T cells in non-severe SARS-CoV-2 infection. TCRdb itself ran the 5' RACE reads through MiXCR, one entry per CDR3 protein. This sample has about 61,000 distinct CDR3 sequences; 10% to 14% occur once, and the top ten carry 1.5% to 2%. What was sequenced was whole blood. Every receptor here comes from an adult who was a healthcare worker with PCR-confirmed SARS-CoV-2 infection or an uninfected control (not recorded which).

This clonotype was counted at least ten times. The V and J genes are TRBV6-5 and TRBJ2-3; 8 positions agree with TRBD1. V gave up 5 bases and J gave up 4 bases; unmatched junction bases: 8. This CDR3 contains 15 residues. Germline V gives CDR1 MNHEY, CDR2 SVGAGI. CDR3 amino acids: CASSLQGGSPDTQYF. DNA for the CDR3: TGTGCCAGCAGTCTACAGGGGGGTAGTCCAGATACGCAGTATTTT.

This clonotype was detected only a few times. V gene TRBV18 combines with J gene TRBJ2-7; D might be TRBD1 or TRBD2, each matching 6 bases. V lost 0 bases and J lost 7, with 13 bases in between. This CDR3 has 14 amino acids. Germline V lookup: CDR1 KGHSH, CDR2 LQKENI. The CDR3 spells CASSPPEGQREQYF. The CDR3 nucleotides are TGTGCCAGCTCACCACCGGAGGGACAAAGGGAGCAGTACTTC.

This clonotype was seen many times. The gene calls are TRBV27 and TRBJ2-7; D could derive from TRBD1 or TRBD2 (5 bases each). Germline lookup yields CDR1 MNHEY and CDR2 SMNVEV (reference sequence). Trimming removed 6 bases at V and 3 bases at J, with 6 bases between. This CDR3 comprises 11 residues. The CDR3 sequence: CASRGVYEQYF. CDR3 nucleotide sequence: TGTGCCAGCAGGGGGGTCTACGAGCAGTACTTC.